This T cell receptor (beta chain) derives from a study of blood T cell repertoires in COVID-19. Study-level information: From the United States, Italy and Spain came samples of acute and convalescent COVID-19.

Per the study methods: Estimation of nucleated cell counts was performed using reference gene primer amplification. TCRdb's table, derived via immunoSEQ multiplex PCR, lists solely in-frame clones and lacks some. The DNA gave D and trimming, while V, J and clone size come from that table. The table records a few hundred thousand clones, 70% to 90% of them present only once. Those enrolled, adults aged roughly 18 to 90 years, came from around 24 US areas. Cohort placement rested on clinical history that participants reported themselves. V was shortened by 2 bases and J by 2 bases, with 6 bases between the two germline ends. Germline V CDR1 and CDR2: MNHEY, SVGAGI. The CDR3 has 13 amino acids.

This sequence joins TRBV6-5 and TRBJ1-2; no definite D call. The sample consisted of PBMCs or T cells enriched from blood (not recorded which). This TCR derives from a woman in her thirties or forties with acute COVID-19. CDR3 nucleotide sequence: TGTGCCAGCAGTTACGAACAGAACTATGGCTACACCTTC. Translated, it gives CASSYEQNYGYTF.